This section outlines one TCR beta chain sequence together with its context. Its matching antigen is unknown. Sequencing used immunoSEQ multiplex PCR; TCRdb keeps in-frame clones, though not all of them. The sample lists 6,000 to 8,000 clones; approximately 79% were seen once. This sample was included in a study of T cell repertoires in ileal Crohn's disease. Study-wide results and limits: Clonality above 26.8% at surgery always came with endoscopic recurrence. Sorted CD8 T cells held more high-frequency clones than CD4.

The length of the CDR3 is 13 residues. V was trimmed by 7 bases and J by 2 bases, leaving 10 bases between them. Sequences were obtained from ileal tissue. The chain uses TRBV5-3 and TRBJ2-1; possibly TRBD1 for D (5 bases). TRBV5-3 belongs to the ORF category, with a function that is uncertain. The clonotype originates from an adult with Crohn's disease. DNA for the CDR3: TGTGCCAGAGAGGACACCACCTACAATGAGCAGTTCTTC. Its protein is CAREDTTYNEQFF.